These 30 T cell receptor beta chains share one sample of origin, sequenced in a study of T-cell memory formation after mild COVID-19. Each CDR3 protein gets one entry after TCRdb re-called the 5' RACE reads with MiXCR. The repertoire holds some 330,000 distinct CDR3 sequences, with approximately 21% as singletons. The sequenced sample was PBMCs or a T cell subset sorted from them (not recorded which). These receptors were collected from an adult woman who had mild COVID-19 (a few samples of this study predate the infection). Cell type and time point are not known.

V usage is TRBV12-3 or TRBV12-4 and J usage is TRBJ1-1, with D tentatively TRBD1 (5 bases). V lost 0 bases, J lost 2 bases, and 19 bases lay in between. CDR3 length: 18 residues. The CDR3 reads CASSLAGGGLSSNTEAFF. CDR3 coding DNA: TGTGCCAGCAGTTTAGCCGGCGGGGGGTTGAGTAGCAACACTGAAGCTTTCTTT.

This clonotype occurred once. The V call is TRBV27, the J call TRBJ1-2, with D perhaps matching TRBD1 (6 bases). The CDR3 extends over 15 amino acids. Germline CDR1 and CDR2: MNHEY and SMNVEV (reference sequence). V was cut by 4 bases and J by 8 bases, with 20 bases left in between. In DNA, the CDR3 is TGTGCCAGCAGTTCACACTCAGGGGTTCCGCTGGGCTACACCTTC. Its protein is CASSSHSGVPLGYTF.

This rearrangement joins TRBV11-2 to TRBJ2-1, with D perhaps matching TRBD2 (6 bases). Between the trimmed V and J ends, which lost 5 bases and 7 bases, there was a span of 18 bases. Germline values: CDR1 SGHAT, CDR2 FQNNGV. The CDR3 contains 15 residues. The DNA of the CDR3 is TGTGCCAGCAGCCGGCTCGCGGGGCGGAAAAATGAGCAGTTCTTC. It encodes CASSRLAGRKNEQFF. Combining the CDR3 with reference TRBV11-2 and TRBJ2-1 gives the whole variable domain EAGVAQSPRYKIIEKRQSVAFWCNPISGHATLYWYQQILGQGPKLLIQFQNNGVVDDSQLPKDRFSAERLKGVDSTLKIQPAKLEDSAVYLCASSRLAGRKNEQFFGPGTRLTVL.

The chain carries TRBV29-1 and TRBJ2-5, with TRBD1 matching over 8 bases. This CDR3 spans 13 amino acids. Per germline, CDR1 SQVTM and CDR2 ANQGSEA. Trimming cost V 3 bases and J 5 bases; bases outside gene matches: 5. CDR3 amino acids: CSVERTGWETQYF. DNA of the CDR3: TGCAGCGTTGAGAGGACAGGGTGGGAGACCCAGTACTTC.

This clonotype was detected once. The chain carries TRBV15 and TRBJ1-6; no clear D. In germline, CDR1 is LNHNV, CDR2 YYDKDF (reference sequence). The V end lost 1 base, the J end lost 7 bases, and 8 bases lay between the germline ends. This CDR3 contains 14 residues. The CDR3 is CATSRAAGNSPLHF. The CDR3 DNA follows: TGTGCCACCAGCAGAGCGGCAGGCAATTCACCCCTCCACTTT.

The rearrangement joins TRBV3-1 to TRBJ2-3; tentative D call: TRBD2 (6 bases). The V gene lost 5 bases and the J gene lost 2 bases, with 20 bases spanning the gap. The CDR3 totals 17 residues. CDR1 and CDR2 from the germline V gene are LGHDT and YNNKEL (reference sequence). This CDR3 reads CASSGWGESPSTDTQYF. DNA of the CDR3: TGTGCCAGCAGCGGCTGGGGGGAATCCCCATCCACAGATACGCAGTATTTT.

The chain is built from TRBV14 and TRBJ2-1; 8 bases agree with TRBD2. Looked up from germline, CDR1 is SGHDN and CDR2 is FVKESK. V shed 0 bases, J shed 5 bases, and the junction held 18 bases outside the gene matches. The CDR3 contains 20 residues. CDR3 sequence: CASSQDPRVAGLNRNNEQFF. The CDR3, as DNA: TGTGCCAGCAGCCAAGATCCTAGGGTAGCGGGACTCAATCGAAACAATGAGCAGTTCTTC.

This clonotype was picked up a small number of times. The chain employs TRBV12-3 or TRBV12-4 and TRBJ1-6; D is uncertain. This CDR3 spans 16 amino acids. V gave up 3 bases and J gave up 6 bases, with 15 bases separating them. CDR3 in DNA: TGTGCCAGCAGTTTCTTGTCATTCCTTACTAATTCACCCCTCCACTTT. Translated: CASSFLSFLTNSPLHF.

A few counts support this clonotype. The CDR3 coding sequence is TGTGCCAGCAGTCGGTCGGGCGCACCCTCCTACGAGCAGTACTTC. Encoded protein: CASSRSGAPSYEQYF. This chain joins TRBV12-3 or TRBV12-4 and TRBJ2-7; D is ambiguous. CDR3 length: 15 residues. V lost 5 bases and J 0 bases, leaving 14 bases between the germline ends.

The rearrangement joins TRBV12-3 or TRBV12-4 to TRBJ2-1; TRBD2 might be the D (6 bases). This CDR3 contains 14 residues. Deletions cut 6 bases from V and 8 bases from J, with 17 bases between. Here the CDR3 DNA reads TGTGCCAGCAGCTGGGGCGGGGATGGCGATGAGCAGTTCTTC. As protein: CASSWGGDGDEQFF.

J is TRBJ1-1 and V is TRBV15; TRBD1 matches 8 bases. CDR3 length: 20 amino acids. The V and J ends lost 0 bases and 4 bases, in that order; junction bases with no gene match: 19. Germline V lookup: CDR1 LNHNV, CDR2 YYDKDF (reference sequence). CDR3 protein: CATSRDYGPAQGAAATEAFF. The CDR3 DNA sequence: TGTGCCACCAGCAGAGATTACGGACCGGCTCAGGGGGCTGCGGCCACTGAAGCTTTCTTT.

The chain recombines TRBV7-6 with TRBJ2-1; 8 positions agree with TRBD2. Losses at the gene ends were 5 bases for V and 5 bases for J; bases not matched to a gene: 5. The CDR3 is 14 residues long. Germline V gives CDR1 SGHVS, CDR2 FNYEAQ. The CDR3 is CASSLGLAHNEQFF. In nucleotides, the CDR3 is TGTGCCAGCAGCCTCGGACTAGCCCACAATGAGCAGTTCTTC.

This clonotype came up a few times. This rearrangement joins TRBV12-3 or TRBV12-4 to TRBJ2-2; D is unresolved. The CDR3 sequence is 13 residues long. Trimming removed 6 bases at V and 6 bases at J, with 11 bases between. The CDR3 bases are TGTGCCAGCAGCGGTCCTGGGTCCGGGGAGCTGTTTTTT. Translated: CASSGPGSGELFF.

This clonotype turned up a few times. The genes are TRBV4-3 and TRBJ1-1, with a weak D call TRBD1 (5 bases). CDR3 size: 14 residues. Trimming took off 3 bases at V and 4 bases at J, with 12 bases between the two ends. Germline V gene data show CDR1 as LGHNA and CDR2 as YSLEER. The CDR3 nucleotides read TGCGCCAGCAGCCATGATGCAGGGTTCACTGAAGCTTTCTTT. It yields the protein CASSHDAGFTEAFF.

This clonotype was detected a few times. The chain is built from TRBV7-8 and TRBJ2-7; possible D gene TRBD1, 6 bases. The ends were cut back, 5 bases at V and 1 base at J, with 12 bases in the middle. CDR1 and CDR2 from the germline V gene are SGHVS and FQNEAQ. The CDR3 runs to 14 residues. The CDR3 protein is CASSLRGESYEQYF. The CDR3 bases are TGTGCCAGCAGCCTCAGGGGAGAGTCCTACGAGCAGTACTTC.

This clonotype was detected a few times. This chain connects TRBV12-3 or TRBV12-4 to TRBJ1-3; weak D call: TRBD1 (5 bases). Trimming cost V 0 bases and J 0 bases, with 15 bases left between them. The CDR3 runs 18 residues. CDR3 DNA: TGTGCCAGCAGTTTAGCGGGGGAAGGTTATTCCTCTGGAAACACCATATATTTT. As protein: CASSLAGEGYSSGNTIYF.

This clonotype was detected many times. J is TRBJ1-1 and V is TRBV7-9; D not certain. Trimming pared 2 bases from V and 5 bases from J, leaving 3 bases between. CDR3 size: 11 residues. Germline assignment: CDR1 SEHNR and CDR2 FQNEAQ (reference sequence). CDR3 DNA: TGTGCCAGCAGCTTAATGACTGAAGCTTTCTTT. It yields the protein CASSLMTEAFF.

This rearrangement joins TRBV4-1 to TRBJ2-1, with 8 positions matching TRBD1. The V gene end was trimmed by 3 bases and the J gene end by 11 bases; junction bases not matched to a gene: 12. Germline loops: CDR1 MGHRA, CDR2 YSYEKL. This CDR3 has 15 residues. In DNA form, the CDR3 reads TGCGCCAGCAGCCACGGACAGGGACCAACTTACAAGCAGTTCTTC. It yields the protein CASSHGQGPTYKQFF.

This chain links TRBV7-9 with TRBJ1-5; TRBD1 aligns across 7 bases. The CDR3 runs to 14 residues. Trimming at V came to 3 bases and at J to 5 bases, leaving 4 bases not matched to a gene. Germline V gives CDR1 SEHNR, CDR2 FQNEAQ (reference sequence). CDR3 DNA: TGTGCCAGCAGCTTCGGACAGGAGGATCAGCCCCAGCATTTT. Protein product: CASSFGQEDQPQHF.

The V call is TRBV14, the J call TRBJ1-2; D unresolved. From germline, CDR1 is SGHDN and CDR2 FVKESK. Trimming left V 4 bases short and J 5 bases short, with 8 bases between. CDR3 length: 12 residues. DNA of the CDR3: TGTGCCAGCAGCCGCGCAGCTTATGGCTACACCTTC. It codes for CASSRAAYGYTF.

The table lists this clonotype with a few counts. This sequence joins TRBV11-2 and TRBJ2-6; D not certain. Trimming removed 8 bases from V and 1 base from J, with 12 bases in between. The germline V gene encodes CDR1 SGHAT and CDR2 FQNNGV. The CDR3 totals 15 residues. The CDR3 DNA is TGTGCCAGCGGCCCGACGGCGTCTGGGGCCAACGTCCTGACTTTC. This gives the protein CASGPTASGANVLTF.

This clonotype was counted only a few times. This chain links TRBV20-1 with TRBJ1-1; no reliable D call. V lost 6 bases and J 2 bases, leaving 10 bases between the germline ends. CDR1 and CDR2 from the germline V gene are DFQATT and SNEGSKA (reference sequence). The CDR3 is made up of 12 amino acids. CDR3 protein: CSAREDNTEAFF. As DNA, the CDR3 is TGCAGTGCGAGGGAGGACAACACTGAAGCTTTCTTT.

This clonotype was seen only a few times. The chain links TRBV19 to TRBJ1-1; D call uncertain. The CDR3 loop spans 13 amino acids. Germline V CDR1 and CDR2: LNHDA, SQIVND (reference sequence). Trimming cost V 3 bases and J 1 base, with 6 bases left between them. CDR3 residues: CASSISGNTEAFF. CDR3 nucleotides: TGTGCCAGTAGTATCTCCGGGAACACTGAAGCTTTCTTT.

The J gene is TRBJ2-3, the V gene TRBV7-6; 10 bases agree with TRBD2. Looked up from germline, CDR1 is SGHVS and CDR2 is FNYEAQ. V lost 3 bases to trimming and J lost 3 bases; unmatched junction nucleotides: 6. This CDR3 spans 16 amino acids. The CDR3 loop reads CASSFLAGDRTDTQYF. The CDR3 DNA reads TGTGCCAGCAGCTTTCTAGCGGGAGATCGGACAGATACGCAGTATTTT.

This clonotype turned up a few times. The gene calls are TRBV7-3 and TRBJ2-1, with 12 bases matching TRBD2. From germline, CDR1 is SGHTA and CDR2 FQGTGA. J was trimmed by 9 bases and V by 5 bases; bases with no gene match: 8. CDR3 size: 15 residues. DNA of the CDR3: TGTGCCAGCAGCACCCTAGCGGGGGGGTCGGGTGAGCAGTTCTTC. Amino acids: CASSTLAGGSGEQFF.

The chain has TRBV29-1 and TRBJ1-1, with TRBD1 matching 7 bases. This CDR3 spans 16 amino acids. After removal of 3 bases from V and 4 bases from J, the junction contained 14 bases not matched to a gene. Germline CDR1 is SQVTM and CDR2 is ANQGSEA. CDR3 sequence: CSVEGQGERLSTEAFF. CDR3 nucleotide sequence: TGCAGCGTTGAGGGGCAGGGGGAGAGGTTGAGCACTGAAGCTTTCTTT.

This clonotype has more than one count but fewer than ten. The rearrangement joins TRBV3-1 to TRBJ2-3; TRBD1 matches 7 bases. V shed 1 base and J 4 bases; nucleotides not matched to a gene: 5. Germline V gene sequence: CDR1 LGHDT, CDR2 YNNKEL (reference sequence). This CDR3 is built from 15 residues. CDR3 loop: CASSQGRGSADTQYF. The CDR3, as DNA: TGTGCCAGCAGCCAAGGCAGGGGGAGTGCAGATACGCAGTATTTT.

The V and J genes are TRBV9 and TRBJ1-2, with 8 bases identical to TRBD1. Germline CDR1 SGDLS, CDR2 YYNGEE. The ends lost 5 bases at V and 4 bases at J; junction bases unmatched: 7. This CDR3 region has 14 residues. In DNA, the CDR3 is TGTGCCAGCAGTTTCAGGGGGACAGGCTATGGCTACACCTTC. This encodes CASSFRGTGYGYTF.

As DNA, the CDR3 is TGTGCCAGCAGCGTAAGTTTATTTTTGGAGGATGGCTACACCTTC. Its protein product is CASSVSLFLEDGYTF. The chain is built from TRBV7-9 and TRBJ1-2; D unresolved. Germline CDR1 SEHNR, CDR2 FQNEAQ (reference sequence). V lost 5 bases and J 6 bases, leaving 19 bases between the germline ends. CDR3 length equals 15 residues.

The chain carries TRBV20-1 and TRBJ2-7; 7 bases map to TRBD2. V was pared by 6 bases and J by 4 bases, with 6 bases of the junction left unmatched. The length of the CDR3 is 12 residues. In germline, CDR1 is DFQATT, CDR2 SNEGSKA (reference sequence). The CDR3 spells CSARQGGYEQYF. In DNA form, the CDR3 reads TGCAGTGCGCGTCAGGGAGGGTACGAGCAGTACTTC.